This T cell receptor beta chain came from a study of post-analysis software for immune sequencing data. Germline CDR1 and CDR2: MNHNS and SASEGT. There are 14 residues in the CDR3. Concerning this clonotype itself: Its target is unknown. The junction shows a germline mismatch at one end, possibly a read error.

The authors incorporated unique molecular identifiers into the TCR beta cDNA libraries. TCRdb fed the PCR reads into MiXCR, producing one record per CDR3 protein. The sample records 750,000 to 950,000 distinct CDR3 sequences, about 43% being singletons. Study outcomes and limitations: Roughly five TRBV segments were more frequent in patients than controls; TRBV5-6, TRBV5-1 and TRBV20-1 belonged to this group.

The sequenced sample was blood. The TCR originated in a girl aged 10-17 years with multiple sclerosis. This chain connects TRBV6-1 to TRBJ1-6; D may be TRBD1 (5 bases). The CDR3 loop is CASSLSSGDSPLHF. The CDR3 DNA is TGTGCCAGCAGTTTGAGCTCGGGGGATTCGCCCCTCCACTTT.